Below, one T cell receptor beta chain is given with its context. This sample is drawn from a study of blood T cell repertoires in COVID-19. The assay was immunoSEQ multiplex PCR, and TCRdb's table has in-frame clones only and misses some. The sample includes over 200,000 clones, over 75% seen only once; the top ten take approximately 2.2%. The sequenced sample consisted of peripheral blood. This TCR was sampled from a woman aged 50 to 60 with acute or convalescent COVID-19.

The CDR3 sequence: CASRSPGRSTSGNTIYF. CDR3 in DNA: TGTGCCAGCAGGTCGCCAGGCCGGTCAACGTCTGGAAACACCATATATTTT. The chain employs TRBV11-2 and TRBJ1-3, with D unclear. Germline CDR1 SGHAT, CDR2 FQNNGV. V was shortened by 6 bases and J by 1 base, with 19 bases between the two germline ends. The CDR3 covers 17 residues. Combining the CDR3 with reference TRBV11-2 and TRBJ1-3 gives the whole variable domain EAGVAQSPRYKIIEKRQSVAFWCNPISGHATLYWYQQILGQGPKLLIQFQNNGVVDDSQLPKDRFSAERLKGVDSTLKIQPAKLEDSAVYLCASRSPGRSTSGNTIYFGEGSWLTVV.